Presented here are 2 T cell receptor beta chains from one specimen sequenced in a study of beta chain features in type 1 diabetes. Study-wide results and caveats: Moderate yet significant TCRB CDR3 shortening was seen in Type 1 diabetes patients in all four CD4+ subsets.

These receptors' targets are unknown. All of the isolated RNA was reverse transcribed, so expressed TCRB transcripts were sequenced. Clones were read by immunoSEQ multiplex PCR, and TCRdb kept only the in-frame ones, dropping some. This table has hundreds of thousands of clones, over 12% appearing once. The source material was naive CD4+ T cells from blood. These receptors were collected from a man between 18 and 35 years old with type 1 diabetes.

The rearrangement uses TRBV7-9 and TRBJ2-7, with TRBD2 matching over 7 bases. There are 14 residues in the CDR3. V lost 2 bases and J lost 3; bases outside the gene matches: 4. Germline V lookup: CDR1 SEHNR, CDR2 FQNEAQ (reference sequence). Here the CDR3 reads CASSLKASGYEQYF. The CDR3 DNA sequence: TGTGCCAGCAGCTTAAAGGCTAGCGGCTACGAGCAGTACTTC.

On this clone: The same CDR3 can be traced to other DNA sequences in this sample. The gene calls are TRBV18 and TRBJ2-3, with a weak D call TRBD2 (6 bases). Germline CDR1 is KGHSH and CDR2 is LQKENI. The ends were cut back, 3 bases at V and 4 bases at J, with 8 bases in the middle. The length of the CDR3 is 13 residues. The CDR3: CASSPPGADTQYF. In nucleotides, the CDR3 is TGTGCCAGCTCACCCCCGGGGGCAGATACGCAGTATTTT.